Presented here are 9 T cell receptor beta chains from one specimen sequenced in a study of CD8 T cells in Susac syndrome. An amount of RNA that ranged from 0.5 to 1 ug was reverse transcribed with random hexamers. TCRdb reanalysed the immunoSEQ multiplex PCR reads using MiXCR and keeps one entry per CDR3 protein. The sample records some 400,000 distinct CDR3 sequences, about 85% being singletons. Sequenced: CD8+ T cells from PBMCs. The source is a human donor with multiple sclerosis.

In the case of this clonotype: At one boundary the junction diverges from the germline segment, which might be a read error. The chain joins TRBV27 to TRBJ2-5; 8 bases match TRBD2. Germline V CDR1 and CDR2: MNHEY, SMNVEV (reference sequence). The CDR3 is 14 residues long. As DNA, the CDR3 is TGTGCCAGCAGTCCCTGGACTAGCCAAGAGACCCAGCACTTC. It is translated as CASSPWTSQETQHF.

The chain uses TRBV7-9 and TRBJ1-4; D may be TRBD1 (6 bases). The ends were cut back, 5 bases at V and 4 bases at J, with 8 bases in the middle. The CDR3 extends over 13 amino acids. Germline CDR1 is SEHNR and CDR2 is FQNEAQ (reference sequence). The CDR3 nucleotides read TGTGCCAGCAGCATGGACAGTAATGAAAAACTGTTTTTT. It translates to CASSMDSNEKLFF.

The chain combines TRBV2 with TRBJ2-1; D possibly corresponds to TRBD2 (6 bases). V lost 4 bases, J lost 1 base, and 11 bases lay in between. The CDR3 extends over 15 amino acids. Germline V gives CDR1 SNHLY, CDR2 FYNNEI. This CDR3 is CASSAGVGSYNEQFF. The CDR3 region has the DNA TGTGCCAGCAGTGCGGGGGTGGGATCCTACAATGAGCAGTTCTTC.

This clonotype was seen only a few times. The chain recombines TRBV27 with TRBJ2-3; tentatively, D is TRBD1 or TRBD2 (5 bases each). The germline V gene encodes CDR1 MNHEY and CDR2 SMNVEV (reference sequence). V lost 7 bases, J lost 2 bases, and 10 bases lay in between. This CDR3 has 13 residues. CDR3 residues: CASTRGPTDTQYF. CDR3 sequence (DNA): TGTGCCAGCACCCGGGGACCCACAGATACGCAGTATTTT.

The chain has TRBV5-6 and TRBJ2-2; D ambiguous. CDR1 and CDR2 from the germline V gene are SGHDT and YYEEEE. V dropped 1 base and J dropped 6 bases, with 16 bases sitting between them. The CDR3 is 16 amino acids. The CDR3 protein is CASSLSRSVYSGELFF. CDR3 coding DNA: TGTGCCAGCAGCTTGTCGAGATCCGTTTATTCCGGGGAGCTGTTTTTT.

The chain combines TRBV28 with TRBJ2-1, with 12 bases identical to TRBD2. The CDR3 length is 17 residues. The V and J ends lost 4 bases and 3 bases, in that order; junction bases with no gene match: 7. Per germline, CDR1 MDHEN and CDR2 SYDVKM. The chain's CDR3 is CASSYFLAGGRYNEQFF. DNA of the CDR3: TGTGCCAGCAGTTATTTCCTAGCGGGAGGGCGCTACAATGAGCAGTTCTTC.

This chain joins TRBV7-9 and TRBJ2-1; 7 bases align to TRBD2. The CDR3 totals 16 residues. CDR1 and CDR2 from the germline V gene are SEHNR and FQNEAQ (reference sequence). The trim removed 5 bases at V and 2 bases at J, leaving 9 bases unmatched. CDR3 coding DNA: TGTGCCAGCAGCCAATCTTTCGGGACTACCTACAATGAGCAGTTCTTC. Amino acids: CASSQSFGTTYNEQFF. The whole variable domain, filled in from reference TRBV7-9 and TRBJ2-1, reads DTGVSQNPRHKITKRGQNVTFRCDPISEHNRLYWYRQTLGQGPEFLTYFQNEAQLEKSRLLSDRFSAERPKGSFSTLEIQRTEQGDSAMYLCASSQSFGTTYNEQFFGPGTRLTVL.

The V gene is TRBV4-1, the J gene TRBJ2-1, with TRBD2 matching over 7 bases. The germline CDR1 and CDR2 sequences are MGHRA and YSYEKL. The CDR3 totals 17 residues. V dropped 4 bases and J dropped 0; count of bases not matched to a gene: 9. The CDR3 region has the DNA TGCGCCAGCAGCCCCTCGGCGGGGGAAAGCTCCTACAATGAGCAGTTCTTC. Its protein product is CASSPSAGESSYNEQFF.

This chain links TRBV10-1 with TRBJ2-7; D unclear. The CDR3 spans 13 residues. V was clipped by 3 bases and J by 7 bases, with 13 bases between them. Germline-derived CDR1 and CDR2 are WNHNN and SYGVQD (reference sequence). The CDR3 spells CASSDLEMREQYF. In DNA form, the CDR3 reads TGCGCCAGCAGTGATTTGGAGATGAGGGAGCAGTACTTC.